The sequence of this TCR beta chain was determined in a study of T cell repertoires in cytomegalovirus infection. V shed 6 bases, J shed 6 bases, and the junction held 13 bases outside the gene matches. This CDR3 has 16 residues. This clonotype was observed a handful of times. TCRdb fed the reads into MiXCR, producing one record per CDR3 protein. The repertoire holds 500,000 to 600,000 distinct CDR3 sequences, with 16% as singletons. The gene calls are TRBV12-3 or TRBV12-4 and TRBJ2-2, with 7 nucleotides matching TRBD1. The sequenced sample was CD8+ T cells from PBMCs. This TCR was sampled from a human donor in good health (CMV status not recorded). Some clones in this sample may be carry-over from other donors' samples. In nucleotides, the CDR3 is TGTGCCAGCAGCTCGACCACCGACAGGGCGGCCGGGGAGCTGTTTTTT. Its protein is CASSSTTDRAAGELFF.